This is a list of T cell receptor beta chains from one sample in a study of cytomegalovirus exposure and HLA in healthy donors. Profiling relied on immunoSEQ multiplex PCR, and the TCRdb table lists in-frame clones only, not all of them. The profile shows about 140,000 clones, 75% to 90% of them singletons. Sample: PBMCs. These receptors originate from a man aged 35-49 years in good health and CMV-seronegative. Each CDR3 is given with its conserved first and last residue. A D gene is named only where the DNA matches it firmly. Clone size appears in some rows only: once, few, many, or a class for an expanded clone.

>TRBD1|few|16|TRBJ2-3|TRBV6-1
CASSDPGQGGFDTQYF
TGTGCCAGCAGTGACCCGGGACAGGGGGGATTTGATACGCAGTATTTT
>.|.|11|TRBJ2-1|TRBV30
CAWTVDYIRFF
TGTGCCTGGACGGTCGACTATATTCGGTTCTTC
>.|.|13|TRBJ2-5|TRBV6-5
CASSYSRSGEQYF
TGTGCCAGCAGTTACTCCCGCTCTGGGGAGCAGTACTTC
>TRBD1|.|15|TRBJ1-2|TRBV7-3
CASSQDPGQGYGYTF
TGTGCCAGCAGCCAGGACCCGGGACAGGGTTATGGCTACACCTTC
>.|.|17|TRBJ2-3|TRBV14
CASSQRSLRSRTDTQYF
TGTGCCAGCAGCCAAAGATCGCTACGTAGCCGCACAGATACGCAGTATTTT
>TRBD1|.|19|TRBJ1-5|TRBV19
CASSIVWTGVGVGNQPQHF
TGTGCCAGTAGTATAGTCTGGACAGGGGTTGGTGTCGGCAATCAGCCCCAGCATTTT
>.|.|14|TRBJ1-1|TRBV19
CASSIDGRVLEAFF
TGTGCCAGTAGTATAGATGGCAGGGTTCTAGAAGCTTTCTTT
>.|.|14|TRBJ1-1|TRBV19
CASMGLGFNTEAFF
TGTGCGAGTATGGGGCTGGGGTTCAACACTGAAGCTTTCTTT
>TRBD1|few|13|TRBJ2-5|TRBV7-9
CASSLTGGKTQYF
TGTGCCAGCAGCTTGACAGGGGGGAAGACCCAGTACTTC
>.|.|13|TRBJ2-7|TRBV27
CASSLSPRDTQYF
TGTGCCAGCAGTTTATCTCCCCGGGACACCCAGTACTTC
>.|.|13|TRBJ2-1|TRBV4-2
CASSPGLSDEQFF
TGTGCCAGCAGCCCCGGCCTGAGCGATGAGCAGTTCTTC
>.|few|14|TRBJ2-1|TRBV10-1
CASSVSRTAVEQFF
TGCGCCAGCAGTGTATCAAGGACAGCCGTCGAGCAGTTCTTC
>.|.|13|TRBJ1-2|TRBV7-9
CASSPVGNYGYTF
TGTGCCAGCAGCCCCGTCGGGAACTATGGCTACACCTTC
>TRBD2|.|17|TRBJ2-5|TRBV10-2
CASQTGTSGGAVLAQYF
TGCGCCAGCCAGACCGGGACTAGCGGGGGGGCGGTGTTGGCCCAGTACTTC
>TRBD1|.|18|TRBJ1-3|TRBV7-8
CASSLNLAGQGAGNTIYF
TGTGCCAGCAGCTTAAATTTGGCGGGACAGGGGGCTGGAAACACCATATATTTT
>TRBD1|.|13|TRBJ1-5|TRBV6-1
CASRQDRVRAQHF
TGTGCCAGCAGACAGGACAGGGTGAGGGCCCAGCATTTT
>TRBD1|once|16|TRBJ2-7|TRBV6-1
CASSGYRDRLSYEQYF
TGTGCCAGCAGTGGATACCGGGACAGACTCTCCTACGAGCAGTACTTC
>.|.|15|TRBJ1-3|TRBV5-8
CASSLGARSGNTIYF
TGTGCCAGCAGCTTAGGGGCTCGCTCTGGAAACACCATATATTTT
>.|.|14|TRBJ1-1|TRBV4-3
CASSQAHADTEAFF
TGCGCCAGCAGCCAGGCACATGCGGACACTGAAGCTTTCTTT
>TRBD1|.|13|TRBJ1-2|TRBV27
CASSGQGRYGYTF
TGTGCCAGCAGTGGACAGGGACGGTATGGCTACACCTTC
>TRBD1|.|16|TRBJ2-2|TRBV6-4
CASSSSPGQGVGELFF
TGTGCCAGCAGTTCATCCCCGGGACAGGGAGTCGGGGAGCTGTTTTTT
>.|.|11|TRBJ2-7|TRBV30
CAWTREHEQYF
TGTGCCTGGACTCGCGAGCACGAGCAGTACTTC
>.|.|13|TRBJ2-3|TRBV6-5
CASSSTTTDTQYF
TGTGCCAGCAGCTCAACAACCACAGATACGCAGTATTTT
>TRBD1|.|15|TRBJ1-5|TRBV27
CASSSEQGAIQPQHF
TGTGCCAGCAGTTCGGAACAGGGGGCTATTCAGCCCCAGCATTTT
>.|.|14|TRBJ2-7|TRBV6-5
CASRRGPSSYEQYF
TGTGCCAGCCGCAGGGGACCGAGCTCCTACGAGCAGTACTTC
>.|.|15|TRBJ2-5|TRBV7-8
CASSSQTGLQETQYF
TGTGCCAGCAGCTCCCAAACAGGGCTCCAAGAGACCCAGTACTTC
>.|once|14|TRBJ2-5|TRBV7-2
CASSAPGIRETQYF
TGTGCCAGCAGCGCTCCAGGGATTCGAGAGACCCAGTACTTC
>.|.|16|TRBJ1-5|TRBV6-6
CASSLGGGGSNQPQHF
TGTGCCAGCAGCCTCGGGGGGGGCGGGAGCAATCAGCCCCAGCATTTT